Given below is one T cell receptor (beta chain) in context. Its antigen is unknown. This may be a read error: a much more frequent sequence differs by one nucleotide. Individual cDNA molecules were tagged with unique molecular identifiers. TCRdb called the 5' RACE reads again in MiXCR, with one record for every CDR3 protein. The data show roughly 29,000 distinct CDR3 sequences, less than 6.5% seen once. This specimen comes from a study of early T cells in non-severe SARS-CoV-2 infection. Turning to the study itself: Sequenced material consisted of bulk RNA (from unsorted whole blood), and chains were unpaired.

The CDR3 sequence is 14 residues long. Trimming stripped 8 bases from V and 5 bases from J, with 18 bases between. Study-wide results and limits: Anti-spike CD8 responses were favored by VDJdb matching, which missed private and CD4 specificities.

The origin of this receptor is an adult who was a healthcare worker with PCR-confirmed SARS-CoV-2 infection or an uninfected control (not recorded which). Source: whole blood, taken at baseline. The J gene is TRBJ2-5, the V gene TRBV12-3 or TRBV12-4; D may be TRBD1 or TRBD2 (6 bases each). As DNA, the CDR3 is TGTGCCAGCGGTTCTTGGGGGGCCGGGGAGACCCAGTACTTC. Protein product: CASGSWGAGETQYF.